One T cell receptor beta chain is described in this entry. Antigen: not known. Described time point: persistent/refractory GD, antithyroid drugs over 5 years with positive TRAb. The TCR library used RNA extracted from PBMCs. Investigators report Graves' disease was diagnosed under American Thyroid Association guidelines. The authors drew patients from an endocrinology department in Xi'an, China. Arm-PCR of CDR3 regions and iRepertoire HTBI primers were used to build TCR beta libraries. TCRdb reprocessed the multiplex PCR reads via MiXCR and lists one record per CDR3 protein. The repertoire consists of 350,000 to 500,000 distinct CDR3 sequences, with 21% occurring once and the leading ten covering about 13%. The data belong to a study of regulatory T cells in long-lasting Graves disease. Study-level findings and limits: Small sample size may have lowered accuracy. Relative to newly diagnosed Graves' patients, persistent ones had lower TCR diversity.

V shed 8 bases and J 6 bases; nucleotides not matched to a gene: 8. Germline CDR1 MNHNS, CDR2 SASEGT. CDR3 length: 15 amino acids. Sequencing used peripheral blood mononuclear cells (PBMCs), obtained when the disease was refractory, from a patient treated with antithyroid drugs. This TCR came from a female donor with Graves disease. The chain has TRBV6-1 and TRBJ2-2; 11 bases map to TRBD1. The DNA for the CDR3 is TGTGCCAGCCTAAGTAGGACAGGGGGCTCCGGGGAGCTGTTTTTT. Its protein is CASLSRTGGSGELFF.